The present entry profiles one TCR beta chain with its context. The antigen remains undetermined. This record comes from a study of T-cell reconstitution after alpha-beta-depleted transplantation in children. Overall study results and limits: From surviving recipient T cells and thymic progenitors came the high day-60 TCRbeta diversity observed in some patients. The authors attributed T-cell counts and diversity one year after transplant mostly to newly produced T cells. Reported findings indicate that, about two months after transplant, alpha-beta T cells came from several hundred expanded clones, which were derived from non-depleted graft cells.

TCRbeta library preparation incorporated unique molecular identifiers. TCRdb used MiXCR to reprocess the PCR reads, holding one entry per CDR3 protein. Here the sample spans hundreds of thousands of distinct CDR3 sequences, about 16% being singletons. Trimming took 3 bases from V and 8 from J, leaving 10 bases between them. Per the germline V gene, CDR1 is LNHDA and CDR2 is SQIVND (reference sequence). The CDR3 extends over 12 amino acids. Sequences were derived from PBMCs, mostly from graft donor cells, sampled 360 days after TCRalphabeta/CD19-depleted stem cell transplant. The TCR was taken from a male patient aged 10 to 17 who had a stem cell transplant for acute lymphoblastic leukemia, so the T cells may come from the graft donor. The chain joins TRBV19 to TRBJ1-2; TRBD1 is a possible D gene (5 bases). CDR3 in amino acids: CASSMGGRGYTF. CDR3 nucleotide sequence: TGTGCCAGTAGTATGGGGGGGAGAGGCTACACCTTC.